This record concerns one T cell receptor (beta chain) sequence. Source study methods: Quantification of nucleated cells was approximated via reference gene primer amplification. Assay: immunoSEQ multiplex PCR; the TCRdb copy retains only in-frame clones and omits some. For V, J and clone size, that table is used; D and trimming come from the DNA. Here the sample spans about 150,000 clones, 80% to 90% being singletons. The entry originates in a study of blood T cell repertoires in COVID-19. The germline V gene has CDR1 SGHTA and CDR2 FQGNSA. V lost 2 bases, J lost 0 bases, and 11 bases lay in between. There are 16 residues in the CDR3.

Sequenced input: peripheral blood. The chain combines TRBV7-2 with TRBJ2-1; D is perhaps TRBD2 (5 bases). This clonotype was sampled from a woman between 55 and 75 years old with active COVID-19. The CDR3 DNA reads TGTGCCAGCAGCTTAAATTCAGGACTCTCCTACAATGAGCAGTTCTTC. It translates to CASSLNSGLSYNEQFF.